This T cell receptor (beta chain) was retrieved from a study of CD8 T cells in ankylosing spondylitis (dated by TCRdb to the late 2010s). With regard to the full study: The study set out to find disease-linked TCR variants by profiling T cell receptor beta repertoires in ankylosing spondylitis patients and healthy donors. Peripheral blood samples were taken, and synovial fluid was additionally collected from ankylosing spondylitis patients. In total, the full study cohort was made up of 85 to 140 healthy donors and 25 or so ankylosing spondylitis patients.

The CDR3 measures 16 amino acids from cysteine to phenylalanine. Only the CDR3 DNA stays, 48 bases, in frame from base 1. Relative to germline, V is 3 bases shorter and J is 1 base shorter, with 15 bases between their ends. Beyond this particular receptor, the publication reports: Some of the motif variants had been reported before in the synovial fluid and blood of reactive arthritis patients, a finding that suggests common disease-initiation mechanisms. The disease-linked clones had a CD8+ phenotype and were found at relatively low frequencies in peripheral blood. Blood from ankylosing spondylitis patients appeared to be characterized by a TCR beta motif made up of several highly homologous amino acid variants. According to the report, matched synovial fluid samples from ankylosing spondylitis patients were significantly enriched for the disease-linked clones.

Synovial fluid samples and blood samples obtained from the same ankylosing spondylitis patients were matched. Sequenced on an Illumina HiSeq 2500. Quantitative 5'-RACE with molecular barcodes was used to prepare TCR beta libraries. The authors processed their data as follows. A new computational method based on a probabilistic model of VDJ rearrangement was used to identify disease-linked TCR variants. The raw public data were reprocessed by TCRdb itself: fastp quality trimming at Q25, MiXCR clonotype calling, in-frame beta chains only. CDR3 protein duplicates are merged, each entry listing the most common genes and DNA. Clone size and V and J calls follow TCRdb, not the original study. For this sample the table gives about 150,000 distinct CDR3 sequences, of which 25% to 35% were detected only once. The biggest ten clones account for around 6.2% of the sample. Comment on this clonotype: Its antigen specificity is not known. Base qualities are not provided; no much larger clone lies one nucleotide away.

The sample was synovial fluid, either unsorted or a sorted T cell fraction (not recorded which). The receptor's source is a male donor with ankylosing spondylitis. The V and J genes are TRBV12-3 or TRBV12-4 and TRBJ1-1, and the D gene may be TRBD1, 6 bases matching. For the CDR3, the sequence is CASSFSVRGTNTEAFF. The bases are TGTGCCAGCAGTTTTTCCGTGAGGGGGACGAACACTGAAGCTTTCTTT.